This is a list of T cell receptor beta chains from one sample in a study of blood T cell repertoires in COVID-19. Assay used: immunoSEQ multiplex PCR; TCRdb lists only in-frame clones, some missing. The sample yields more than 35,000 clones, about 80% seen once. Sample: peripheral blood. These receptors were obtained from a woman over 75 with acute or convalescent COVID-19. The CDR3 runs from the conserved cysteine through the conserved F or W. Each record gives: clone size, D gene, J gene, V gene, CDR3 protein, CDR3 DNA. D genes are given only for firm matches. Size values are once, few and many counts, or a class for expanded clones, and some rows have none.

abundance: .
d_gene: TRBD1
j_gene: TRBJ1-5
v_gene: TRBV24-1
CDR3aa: CATSDLDREDQPQHF
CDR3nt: TGTGCCACCAGTGATCTGGACAGGGAGGATCAGCCCCAGCATTTT

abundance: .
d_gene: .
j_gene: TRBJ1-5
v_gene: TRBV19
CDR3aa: CASSEGVGNQPQHF
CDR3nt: TGTGCCAGTAGTGAGGGGGTTGGCAATCAGCCCCAGCATTTT

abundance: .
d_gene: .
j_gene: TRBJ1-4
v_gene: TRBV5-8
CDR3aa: CASSPGLSATNEKLFF
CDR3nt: TGTGCCAGCAGCCCGGGACTTTCTGCAACTAATGAAAAACTGTTTTTT

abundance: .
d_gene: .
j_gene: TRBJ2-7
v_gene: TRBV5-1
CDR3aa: CASSPGQGLYEQYF
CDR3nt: TGCGCCAGCAGCCCTGGGCAGGGGCTGTACGAGCAGTACTTC

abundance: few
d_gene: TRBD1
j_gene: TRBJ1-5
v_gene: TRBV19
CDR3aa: CASRPPGQGLGSNQPQHF
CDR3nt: TGTGCCAGTAGGCCTCCGGGACAGGGGTTAGGCAGCAATCAGCCCCAGCATTTT

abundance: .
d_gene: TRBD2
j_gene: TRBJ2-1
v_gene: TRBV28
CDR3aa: CASSPSGGPYNEQFF
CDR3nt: TGTGCCAGCAGTCCTAGCGGGGGGCCCTACAATGAGCAGTTCTTC

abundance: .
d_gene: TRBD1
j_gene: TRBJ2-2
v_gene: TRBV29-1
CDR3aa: CSVETGALGSGELFF
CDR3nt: TGCAGCGTTGAAACAGGGGCATTAGGGTCCGGGGAGCTGTTTTTT

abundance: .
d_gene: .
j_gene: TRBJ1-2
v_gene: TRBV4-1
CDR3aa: CASSQDGRPYGYTF
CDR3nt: TGCGCCAGCAGCCAAGATGGCAGGCCCTATGGCTACACCTTC

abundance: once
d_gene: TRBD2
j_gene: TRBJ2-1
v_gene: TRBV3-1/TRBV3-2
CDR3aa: CASSPPLAGAYNEQFF
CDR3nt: TGTGCCAGCAGCCCTCCCCTAGCGGGGGCCTACAATGAGCAGTTCTTC

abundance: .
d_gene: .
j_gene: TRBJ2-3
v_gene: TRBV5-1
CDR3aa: CASSPGLITDTQYF
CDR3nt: TGCGCCAGCAGCCCTGGACTTATCACAGATACGCAGTATTTT

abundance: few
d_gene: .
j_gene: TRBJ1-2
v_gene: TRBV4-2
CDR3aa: CASSQDVGFQGYTF
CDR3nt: TGTGCCAGCAGCCAAGATGTGGGCTTTCAGGGCTACACCTTC

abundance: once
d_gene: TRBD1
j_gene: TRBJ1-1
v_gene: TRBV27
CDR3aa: CASSTSGTASGTEAFF
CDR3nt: TGTGCCAGCAGTACCTCCGGGACAGCCTCAGGCACTGAAGCTTTCTTT

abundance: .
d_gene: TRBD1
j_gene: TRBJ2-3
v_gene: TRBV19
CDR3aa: CASSPQTGGTDTQYF
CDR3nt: TGTGCCAGTAGTCCCCAGACAGGGGGCACGGATACGCAGTATTTT

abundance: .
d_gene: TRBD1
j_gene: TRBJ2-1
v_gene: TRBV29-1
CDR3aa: CSVLLWTGRTYNEQFF
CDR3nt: TGCAGCGTACTACTGTGGACAGGGAGGACCTACAATGAGCAGTTCTTC

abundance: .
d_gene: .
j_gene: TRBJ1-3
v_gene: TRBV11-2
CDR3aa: CASSLTEGNTIYF
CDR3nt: TGTGCCAGCAGCTTAACCGAGGGAAACACCATATATTTT

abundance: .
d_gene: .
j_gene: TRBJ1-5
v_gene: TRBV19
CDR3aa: CASSYRAEGNQPQHF
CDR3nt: TGTGCCAGTAGTTACCGGGCGGAGGGCAATCAGCCCCAGCATTTT

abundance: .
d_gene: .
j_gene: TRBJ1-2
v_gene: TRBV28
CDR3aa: CASSFHRTNYGYTF
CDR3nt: TGTGCCAGCAGTTTTCACAGGACTAACTATGGCTACACCTTC

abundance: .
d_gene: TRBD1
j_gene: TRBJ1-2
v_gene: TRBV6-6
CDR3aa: CASSPGTDYYGYTF
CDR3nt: TGTGCCAGCAGCCCAGGGACAGACTACTATGGCTACACCTTC

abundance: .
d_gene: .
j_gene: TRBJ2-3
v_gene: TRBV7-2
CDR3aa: CASSLLISGGADTQYF
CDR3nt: TGTGCCAGCAGCTTACTGATTAGCGGAGGGGCAGATACGCAGTATTTT